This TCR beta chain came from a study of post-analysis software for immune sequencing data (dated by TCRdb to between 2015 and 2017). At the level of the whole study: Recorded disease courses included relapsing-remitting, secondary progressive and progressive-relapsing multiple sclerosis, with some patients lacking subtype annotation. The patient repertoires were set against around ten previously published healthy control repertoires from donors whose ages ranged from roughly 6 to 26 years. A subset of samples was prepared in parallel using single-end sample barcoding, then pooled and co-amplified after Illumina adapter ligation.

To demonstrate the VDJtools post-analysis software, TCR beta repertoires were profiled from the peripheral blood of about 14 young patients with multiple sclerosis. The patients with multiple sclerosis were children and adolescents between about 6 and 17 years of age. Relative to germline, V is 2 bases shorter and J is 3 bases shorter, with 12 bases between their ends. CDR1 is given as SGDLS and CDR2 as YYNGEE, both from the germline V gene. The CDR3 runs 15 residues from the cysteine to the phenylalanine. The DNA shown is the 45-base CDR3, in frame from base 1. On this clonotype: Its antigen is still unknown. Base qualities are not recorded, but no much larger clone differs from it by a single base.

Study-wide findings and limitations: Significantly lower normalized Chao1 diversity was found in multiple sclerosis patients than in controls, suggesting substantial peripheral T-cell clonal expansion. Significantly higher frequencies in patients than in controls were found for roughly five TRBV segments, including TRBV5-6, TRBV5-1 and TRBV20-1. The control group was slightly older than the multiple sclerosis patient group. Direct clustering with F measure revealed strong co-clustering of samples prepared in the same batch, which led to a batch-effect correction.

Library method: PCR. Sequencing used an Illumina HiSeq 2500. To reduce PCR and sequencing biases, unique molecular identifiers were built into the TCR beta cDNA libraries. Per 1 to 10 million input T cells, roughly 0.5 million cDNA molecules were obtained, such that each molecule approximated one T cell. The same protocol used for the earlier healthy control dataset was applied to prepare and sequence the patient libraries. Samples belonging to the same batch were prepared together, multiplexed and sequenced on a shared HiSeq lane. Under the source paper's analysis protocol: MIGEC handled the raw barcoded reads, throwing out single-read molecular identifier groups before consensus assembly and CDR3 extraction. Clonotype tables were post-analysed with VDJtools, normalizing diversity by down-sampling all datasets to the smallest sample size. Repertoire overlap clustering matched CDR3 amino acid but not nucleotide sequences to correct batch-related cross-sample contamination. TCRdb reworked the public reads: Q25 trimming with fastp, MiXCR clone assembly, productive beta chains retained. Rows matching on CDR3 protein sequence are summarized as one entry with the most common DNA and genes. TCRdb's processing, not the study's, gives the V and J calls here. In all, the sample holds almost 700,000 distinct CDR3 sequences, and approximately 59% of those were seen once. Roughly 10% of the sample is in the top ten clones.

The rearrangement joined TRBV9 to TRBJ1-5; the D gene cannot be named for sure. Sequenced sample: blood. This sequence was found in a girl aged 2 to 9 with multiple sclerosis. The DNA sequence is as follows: TGTGCCAGCAGCGTTACTGCGGAGCACAATCAGCCCCAGCATTTT. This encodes CASSVTAEHNQPQHF.